This T cell receptor (beta chain) originates from a study of blood T cell repertoires in COVID-19. Background on the study: Italy, Spain and the United States were the sources of the convalescent and acute COVID-19 samples. From T cells, B-cell-depleted T cells, or PBMCs came the material, which was cDNA or gDNA.

As processed by the authors: Nucleated cell counts were estimated from reference gene primer amplification. Assay used: immunoSEQ multiplex PCR; TCRdb lists only in-frame clones, some missing. V and J calls and clone size follow that table, whereas D and trimming were derived from the DNA. The sample lists about 90,000 clones, 85% to 95% occurring once. CDR3 size: 15 residues. Trimming left V 6 bases short and J 4 bases short, with 15 bases between. Germline values: CDR1 MNHNY, CDR2 SVGAGI (reference sequence). The rearrangement uses TRBV6-6 and TRBJ1-4, with a weak D call TRBD1 (6 bases). This receptor was taken from a woman aged 60 to 75 with active COVID-19. Sample: peripheral blood. CDR3 bases: TGTGCCAGCAGCGTGGGGGGGGCCGGTAATGAAAAACTGTTTTTT. Its protein product is CASSVGGAGNEKLFF.